A selection of T cell receptor beta chains follows, all from one sample in a study of tumor and adjacent non-tumor tissue in lung cancer. TCRdb called the multiplex PCR reads again in MiXCR, with one record for every CDR3 protein. The sample shows roughly 140,000 distinct CDR3 sequences, roughly 70% of them seen only once. The sequenced sample consisted of lung tumor tissue. The receptors here all came from a man aged 60-69 years with small cell lung cancer. Each CDR3 is given with its conserved first and last residue. Each record gives: V gene, J gene, clone size, D gene, CDR3 protein, CDR3 DNA. A D gene is named only where the DNA matches it firmly. Not all rows give a size; the values are once, few, many and, for expanded clones, a class.

TRBV12-3/TRBV12-4,TRBJ2-2,-,TRBD2,CATSPGTSVSGELFF,TGTGCCACCAGTCCCGGGACTAGCGTGTCCGGGGAGCTGTTTTTT
TRBV29-1,TRBJ2-5,few,-,CSAERGTETQYF,TGCAGCGCCGAGAGGGGTACAGAGACCCAGTACTTC
TRBV29-1,TRBJ2-3,-,-,CSVEEARDMQYF,TGCAGCGTTGAGGAGGCGAGAGATATGCAGTATTTT
TRBV29-1,TRBJ2-4,few,-,CSVGNRANIHHF,TGCAGCGTTGGAAACCGGGCTAACATTCACCACTTC
TRBV29-1,TRBJ2-3,few,-,CSVVISITGHTSTDTQYF,TGCAGCGTCGTTATCTCTATAACAGGTCACACTAGCACAGATACGCAGTATTTT
TRBV11-3,TRBJ2-7,few,TRBD1,CASGSNRGPSYEQYF,TGTGCCAGCGGCTCAAACAGGGGGCCGTCCTACGAGCAGTACTTC
TRBV4-1,TRBJ2-7,few,TRBD1,CASSHWTGRGNEQYF,TGCGCCAGCAGCCACTGGACAGGCCGGGGTAACGAGCAGTACTTC
TRBV6-2/TRBV6-3,TRBJ2-3,-,-,CASSYSRSLWRIPDTQYF,TGTGCCAGCAGTTACTCGCGCTCCTTGTGGCGAATCCCAGATACGCAGTATTTT
TRBV5-6,TRBJ2-1,-,TRBD2,CTSSLAASGSREQSF,TGTACCAGCAGCTTGGCGGCTAGCGGGAGTAGAGAGCAGTCATTC
TRBV20-1,TRBJ2-5,-,-,CSARDAILAHHETQYF,TGCAGTGCTAGAGATGCCATTTTAGCGCACCATGAGACCCAGTACTTC
TRBV29-1,TRBJ2-1,-,-,CSDLRPSYNEQFF,TGCAGCGACCTTCGACCCTCCTACAATGAGCAGTTCTTC
TRBV28,TRBJ2-1,-,-,CASIINYNEQFF,TGTGCCAGCATCATCAACTACAATGAGCAGTTCTTC
TRBV6-6,TRBJ1-2,many,-,CASSTNYGYTF,TGTGCCAGCAGTACTAACTATGGCTACACCTTC
TRBV28,TRBJ2-3,once,TRBD1,CAGSYRGTDTQYF,TGTGCCGGCAGCTACAGGGGCACGGATACGCAGTATTTT
TRBV11-2,TRBJ2-1,-,-,CDSSFSWVNSYNEQFF,TGTGACAGCAGCTTCTCATGGGTGAACTCCTACAATGAGCAGTTCTTC
TRBV20-1,TRBJ2-1,-,-,CTARDPKKTEQSF,TGCACTGCTAGAGACCCTAAGAAGACTGAGCAGTCCTTC
TRBV5-4,TRBJ2-3,-,-,CASSLAEGLLDTQFF,TGTGCCAGCAGCTTGGCCGAGGGCCTTCTAGATACGCAGTTTTTT
TRBV20-1,TRBJ2-7,few,TRBD2,CSARSQEAGREYEQYF,TGCAGTGCTAGATCCCAGGAAGCGGGACGCGAATACGAGCAGTACTTC
TRBV4-1,TRBJ1-4,many,-,CASSQASSGRYNEKLFF,TGCGCCAGCAGCCAAGCTTCATCAGGGAGATATAATGAAAAACTGTTTTTT
TRBV12-3/TRBV12-4,TRBJ2-5,-,-,CASTLKRIEETQYF,TGTGCCAGCACTTTAAAAAGGATAGAAGAGACCCAGTACTTC
TRBV11-2,TRBJ2-5,-,TRBD2,CASRFVGLAGEGETEYF,TGTGCCAGCAGATTCGTAGGACTAGCGGGAGAGGGGGAGACCGAGTACTTC
TRBV29-1,TRBJ2-1,many,TRBD1,CSATGGTGIYGEQFF,TGCAGCGCTACAGGGGGGACAGGGATTTATGGTGAGCAGTTCTTC
TRBV6-9,TRBJ1-1,-,-,CASGKAFF,TGTGCTAGCGGGAAAGCTTTCTTT
TRBV5-1,TRBJ2-7,-,TRBD1,CASSLKAGTGSYEQYF,TGCGCCAGCAGCTTGAAGGCCGGGACAGGGTCCTACGAGCAGTACTTC
TRBV29-1,TRBJ1-2,medium-sized,TRBD1,CSVGQGRTYGYTF,TGCAGCGTCGGACAGGGGCGGACCTATGGCTACACCTTC
TRBV5-6,TRBJ1-2,many,TRBD1,CASSYRGTGINYGYTF,TGTGCCAGCAGCTACCGGGGGACAGGGATTAACTATGGCTACACCTTC
TRBV12-5,TRBJ2-3,few,-,CASGLGGSTDTQYF,TGTGCTAGTGGTTTGGGAGGGAGCACAGATACGCAGTATTTT
TRBV24-1,TRBJ2-1,-,TRBD1,CTTSDRGDRGFREQFF,TGTACCACCAGTGATCGGGGAGACAGGGGTTTTAGGGAGCAGTTCTTC
TRBV29-1,TRBJ1-1,-,-,CSVQGGTEAFF,TGCAGCGTTCAGGGAGGCACTGAAGCTTTCTTT
TRBV6-6,TRBJ1-1,few,-,CASKKMRDTEAFF,TGTGCCAGCAAGAAAATGCGGGACACTGAAGCTTTCTTT
TRBV11-2,TRBJ2-3,-,-,CASSLSLAYRQYF,TGTGCTAGCAGCCTTAGCCTCGCATATAGGCAGTATTTT
TRBV29-1,TRBJ2-1,many,-,CSVVLQSLASNEQFF,TGCAGCGTTGTTCTGCAGTCGCTAGCTAGCAATGAGCAGTTCTTC
TRBV6-5,TRBJ1-6,-,-,CTSSYAGRPNSPLHF,TGTACCAGCAGTTACGCAGGCCGCCCGAATTCACCCCTCCACTTT
TRBV11-3,TRBJ2-1,-,-,CASRTGNEQFF,TGTGCCAGCAGAACAGGCAATGAGCAGTTTTTC
TRBV4-1,TRBJ1-5,-,-,CASSQEVGGGSQPQHF,TGCGCCAGCAGCCAAGAGGTAGGGGGAGGGAGTCAGCCCCAGCATTTT
TRBV11-2,TRBJ2-3,many,TRBD2,CASSFGGRVTDTQYF,TGTGCCAGCAGCTTCGGCGGGAGGGTCACAGATACGCAGTATTTT
TRBV4-1,TRBJ1-5,-,-,CASSKQIGYDQPQHF,TGCGCCAGCAGCAAACAGATAGGGTACGATCAGCCCCAGCATTTT
TRBV11-2,TRBJ2-7,many,TRBD2,CASSLRTSRNEYYEQYF,TGTGCCAGCAGCCTTCGGACTAGCAGGAACGAATACTACGAGCAGTACTTC
TRBV11-2,TRBJ2-3,-,-,CTSSPSGIGLSDTQYF,TGTACCAGCAGCCCAAGTGGGATAGGGTTATCTGATACGCAGTATTTT